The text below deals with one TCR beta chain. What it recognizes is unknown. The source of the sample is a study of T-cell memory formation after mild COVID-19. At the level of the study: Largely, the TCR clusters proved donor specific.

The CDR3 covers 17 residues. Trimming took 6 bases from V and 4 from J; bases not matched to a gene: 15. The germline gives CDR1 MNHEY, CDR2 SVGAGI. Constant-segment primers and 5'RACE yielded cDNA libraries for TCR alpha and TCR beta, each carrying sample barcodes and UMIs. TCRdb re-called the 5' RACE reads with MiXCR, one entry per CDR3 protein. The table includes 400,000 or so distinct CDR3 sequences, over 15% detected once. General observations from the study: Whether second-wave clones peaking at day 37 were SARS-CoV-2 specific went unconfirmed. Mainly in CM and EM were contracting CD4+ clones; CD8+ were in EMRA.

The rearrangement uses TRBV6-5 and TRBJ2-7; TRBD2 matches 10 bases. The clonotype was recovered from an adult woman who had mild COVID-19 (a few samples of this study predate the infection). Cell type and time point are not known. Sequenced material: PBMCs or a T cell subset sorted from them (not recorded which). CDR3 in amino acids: CASRTQGSLAGAYEQYF. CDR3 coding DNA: TGTGCCAGCAGAACCCAAGGAAGTCTAGCGGGAGCGTACGAGCAGTACTTC.